This TCR beta chain was sequenced in a study of early T cells in non-severe SARS-CoV-2 infection. Overall study results and limits: VDJdb matching favored anti-spike CD8 responses, missing private and CD4 specificities.

On this clonotype itself: The antigen is not known.

This CDR3 contains 13 residues. Germline loops: CDR1 MNHEY, CDR2 SVGAGI. Trimming shortened V by 2 bases and J by 3 bases, and 6 bases separated the two germline ends. Individual cDNA molecules received unique molecular identifiers during library preparation. From the 5' RACE reads, TCRdb called clonotypes with MiXCR, one entry per CDR3 protein. The sample lists about 64,000 distinct CDR3 sequences; more than 15% were seen once. The source was whole blood, collected at baseline. The rearrangement links TRBV6-5 to TRBJ2-3, with D hard to call. The sequence was obtained from an adult who was a healthcare worker with PCR-confirmed SARS-CoV-2 infection or an uninfected control (not recorded which). The CDR3 coding sequence is TGTGCCAGCAGTTACACCCCGACAGATACGCAGTATTTT. Translation gives CASSYTPTDTQYF.